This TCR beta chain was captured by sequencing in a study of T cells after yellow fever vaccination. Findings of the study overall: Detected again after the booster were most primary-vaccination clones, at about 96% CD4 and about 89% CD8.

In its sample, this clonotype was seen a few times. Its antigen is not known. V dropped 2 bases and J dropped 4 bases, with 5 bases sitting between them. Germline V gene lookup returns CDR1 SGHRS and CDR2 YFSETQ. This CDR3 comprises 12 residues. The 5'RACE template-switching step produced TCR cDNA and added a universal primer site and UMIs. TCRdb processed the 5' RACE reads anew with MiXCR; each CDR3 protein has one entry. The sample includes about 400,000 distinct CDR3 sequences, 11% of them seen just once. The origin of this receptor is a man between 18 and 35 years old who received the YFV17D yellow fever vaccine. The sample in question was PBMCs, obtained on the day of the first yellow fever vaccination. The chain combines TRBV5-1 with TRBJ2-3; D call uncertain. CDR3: CASSFRSDTQYF. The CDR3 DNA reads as TGCGCCAGCAGCTTCAGGTCAGATACGCAGTATTTT.